This T cell receptor beta chain comes out of a study of blood T cell repertoires in COVID-19. At the level of the study: From the United States, Italy and Spain came samples of acute and convalescent COVID-19. T cells, B-cell-depleted T cells, or PBMCs provided the cDNA or gDNA that served as material.

Using immunoSEQ multiplex PCR, the repertoire was profiled, and TCRdb retains in-frame clones only, with some absent. The data show more than 85,000 clones, over 65% seen once. Trimming took 3 bases from V and 2 from J; bases not matched to a gene: 7. The CDR3 loop spans 16 amino acids. Germline-derived CDR1 and CDR2 are KGHSY and FQNENV. This sequence joins TRBV16 and TRBJ1-3; 7 bases align to TRBD1. The clonotype originates from a woman in her sixties with acute or convalescent COVID-19. What was sequenced was peripheral blood. DNA for the CDR3: TGTGCCAGCAGCCAGGCGACAGGGTGGACTGGAAACACCATATATTTT. As protein: CASSQATGWTGNTIYF.